Described below is a single T cell receptor (beta chain) sequence and its context. These data come from a study of blood T cell repertoires in COVID-19. Trimming removed 4 bases from V and 9 bases from J; junction bases left unmatched: 0. The CDR3 loop spans 11 amino acids. Germline assignment: CDR1 MNHEY and CDR2 SVGEGT. This table comes from immunoSEQ multiplex PCR, and its TCRdb copy is limited to in-frame clones, with some not included. This table has some 150,000 clones, around 82% appearing once. The sequenced sample consisted of peripheral blood. The TCR was taken from a woman in her forties or fifties with acute or convalescent COVID-19. This chain joins TRBV6-2 or TRBV6-3 and TRBJ1-5; 7 bases match TRBD1. Here the CDR3 DNA reads TGTGCCAGCAGTTCAGGGGGGCCCCAGCATTTT. This encodes CASSSGGPQHF.